One sample yielded the 3 T cell receptor beta chains listed below, sequenced in a study of cytomegalovirus exposure and HLA in healthy donors. The PCR had 60 Vbeta and 13 Jbeta primers. Method: immunoSEQ multiplex PCR; TCRdb's copy keeps in-frame clones and lacks some. The data show 85,000 to 90,000 clones, around 74% seen once. Sequences were obtained from PBMCs. These receptors came from a man younger than 45 in good health and CMV-seropositive.

A note on this clone: Other DNA variants within this sample encode the same CDR3. This rearrangement joins TRBV18 to TRBJ1-2; D may be TRBD1 (5 bases). The CDR3 spans 15 residues. The V gene lost 3 bases and the J gene lost 1 base, with 12 bases spanning the gap. The V gene's germline CDR1 is KGHSH and CDR2 LQKENI. CDR3 in amino acids: CASSPTQEINYGYTF. DNA for the CDR3: TGTGCCAGCTCACCGACACAGGAGATTAACTATGGCTACACCTTC.

V gene TRBV5-1 combines with J gene TRBJ2-5, with D maybe TRBD1 (6 bases). V was shortened by 3 bases and J by 5 bases, with 11 bases between the two germline ends. Germline CDR1 SGHRS, CDR2 YFSETQ. The CDR3 loop spans 13 amino acids. CDR3 DNA sequence: TGCGCCAGCAGCTCGGACAGCAGGGAGACCCAGTACTTC. Amino acids: CASSSDSRETQYF.

This chain links TRBV7-9 with TRBJ1-5; the match to TRBD1 covers 7 bases. The V gene end was trimmed by 0 bases and the J gene end by 2 bases; junction bases not matched to a gene: 7. CDR3 length equals 17 residues. The germline gives CDR1 SEHNR, CDR2 FQNEAQ (reference sequence). The CDR3 DNA is TGTGCCAGCAGCTTAGCTTTAGGGGGCGCGGGCAATCAGCCCCAGCATTTT. This gives the protein CASSLALGGAGNQPQHF.